This T cell receptor (beta chain) was sequenced during a study of blood T cell repertoires in COVID-19. The V gene lost 1 base and the J gene lost 0 bases, with 10 bases spanning the gap. Germline loops: CDR1 SGHVS, CDR2 FNYEAQ. The CDR3 covers 16 residues. Repertoires were generated with immunoSEQ multiplex PCR, while TCRdb's copy carries only in-frame clones and drops some. The repertoire has approximately 120,000 clones, more than 80% of them found once; the top ten carry 4.3%. Sequences were obtained from peripheral blood. This TCR came from a human donor in a cohort sampled during active COVID-19. The chain couples TRBV7-6 to TRBJ1-3; D remains ambiguous. The CDR3 DNA sequence: TGTGCCAGCAGCTTAGGGGCGGGGTTCTCTGGAAACACCATATATTTT. Amino acid sequence: CASSLGAGFSGNTIYF.